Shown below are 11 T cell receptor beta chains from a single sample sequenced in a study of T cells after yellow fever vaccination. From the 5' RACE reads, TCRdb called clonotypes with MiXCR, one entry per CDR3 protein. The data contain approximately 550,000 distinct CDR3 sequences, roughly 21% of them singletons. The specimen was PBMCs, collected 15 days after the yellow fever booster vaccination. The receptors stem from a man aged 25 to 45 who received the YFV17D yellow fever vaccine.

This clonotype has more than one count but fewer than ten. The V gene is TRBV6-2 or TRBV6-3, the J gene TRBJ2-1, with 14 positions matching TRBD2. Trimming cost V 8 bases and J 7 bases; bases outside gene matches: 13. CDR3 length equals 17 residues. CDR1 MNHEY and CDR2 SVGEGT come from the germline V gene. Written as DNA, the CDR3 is TGTGCCAGCGGGGGGATGGGACTAGCGGGAGAAATGAATGAGCAGTTCTTC. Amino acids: CASGGMGLAGEMNEQFF.

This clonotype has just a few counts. CDR3 sequence: CASSLSSVSTDTQYF. The DNA of the CDR3 is TGTGCCAGCAGCTTATCTAGCGTAAGCACAGATACGCAGTATTTT. The J gene is TRBJ2-3, the V gene TRBV7-2, with D possibly being TRBD2 (6 bases). The CDR3 covers 15 residues. V was pared by 2 bases and J by 0 bases, with 9 bases between. Looked up from germline, CDR1 is SGHTA and CDR2 is FQGNSA.

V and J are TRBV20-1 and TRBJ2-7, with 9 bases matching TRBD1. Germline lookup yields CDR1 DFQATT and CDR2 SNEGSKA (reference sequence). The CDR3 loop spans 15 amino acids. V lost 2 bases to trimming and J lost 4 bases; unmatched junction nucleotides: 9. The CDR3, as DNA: TGCAGTGCTAGAAACGAAAGACAGGGGGGATACGAGCAGTACTTC. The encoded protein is CSARNERQGGYEQYF.

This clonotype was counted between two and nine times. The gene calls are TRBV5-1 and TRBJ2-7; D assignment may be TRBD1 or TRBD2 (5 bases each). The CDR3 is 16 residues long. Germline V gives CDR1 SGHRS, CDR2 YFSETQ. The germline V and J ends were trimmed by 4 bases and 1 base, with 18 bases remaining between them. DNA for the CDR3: TGCGCCAGCAGCGAGGGGTTTCAGGGAGTATCCTACGAGCAGTACTTC. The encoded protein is CASSEGFQGVSYEQYF.

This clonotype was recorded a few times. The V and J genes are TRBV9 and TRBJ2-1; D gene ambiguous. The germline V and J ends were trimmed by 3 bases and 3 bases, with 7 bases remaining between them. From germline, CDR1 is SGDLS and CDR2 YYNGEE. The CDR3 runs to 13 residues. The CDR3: CASSAVDYNEQFF. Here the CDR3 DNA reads TGTGCCAGCAGCGCCGTAGACTACAATGAGCAGTTCTTC.

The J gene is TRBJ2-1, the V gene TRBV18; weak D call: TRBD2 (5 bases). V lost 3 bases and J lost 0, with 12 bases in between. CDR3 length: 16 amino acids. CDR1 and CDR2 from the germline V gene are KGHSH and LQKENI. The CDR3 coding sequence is TGTGCCAGCTCACCGGGTAGCGAAAGCTCCTACAATGAGCAGTTCTTC. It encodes CASSPGSESSYNEQFF.

This CDR3 is CSATDSGSHYEQYF. For the CDR3, the DNA is TGCAGTGCTACTGATAGCGGGTCTCACTACGAGCAGTACTTC. V is TRBV20-1 and J is TRBJ2-7, with 7 positions matching TRBD2. The germline CDR1 and CDR2 sequences are DFQATT and SNEGSKA (reference sequence). V lost 4 bases to trimming and J lost 3 bases; unmatched junction nucleotides: 9. The CDR3 consists of 14 residues.

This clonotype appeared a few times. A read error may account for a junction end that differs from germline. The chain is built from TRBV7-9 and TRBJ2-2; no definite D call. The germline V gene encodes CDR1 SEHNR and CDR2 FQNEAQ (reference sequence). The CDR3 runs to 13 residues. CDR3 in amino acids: CASRLGGAGELFF. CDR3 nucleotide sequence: TGTGCCAGCAGATTAGGTGGCGCCGGGGAGCTGTTTTTT.

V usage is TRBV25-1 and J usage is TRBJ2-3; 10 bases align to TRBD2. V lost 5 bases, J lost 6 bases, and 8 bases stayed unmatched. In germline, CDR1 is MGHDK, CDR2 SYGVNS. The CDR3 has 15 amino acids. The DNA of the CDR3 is TGTGCCAGCAGTCCGGCTAGCGGGAGAAGGGATACGCAGTATTTT. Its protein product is CASSPASGRRDTQYF.

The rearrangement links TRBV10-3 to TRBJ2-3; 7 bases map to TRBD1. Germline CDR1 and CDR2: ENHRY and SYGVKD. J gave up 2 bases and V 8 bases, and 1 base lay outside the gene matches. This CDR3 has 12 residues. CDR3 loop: CAIGTDTDTQYF. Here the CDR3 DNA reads TGTGCCATCGGGACAGACACAGATACGCAGTATTTT.

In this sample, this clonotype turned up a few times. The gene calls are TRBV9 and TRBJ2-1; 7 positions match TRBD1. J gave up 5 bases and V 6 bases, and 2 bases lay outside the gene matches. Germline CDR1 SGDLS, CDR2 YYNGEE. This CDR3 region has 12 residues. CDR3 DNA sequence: TGTGCCAGCACCCAGGGGGACAATGAGCAGTTCTTC. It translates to CASTQGDNEQFF.